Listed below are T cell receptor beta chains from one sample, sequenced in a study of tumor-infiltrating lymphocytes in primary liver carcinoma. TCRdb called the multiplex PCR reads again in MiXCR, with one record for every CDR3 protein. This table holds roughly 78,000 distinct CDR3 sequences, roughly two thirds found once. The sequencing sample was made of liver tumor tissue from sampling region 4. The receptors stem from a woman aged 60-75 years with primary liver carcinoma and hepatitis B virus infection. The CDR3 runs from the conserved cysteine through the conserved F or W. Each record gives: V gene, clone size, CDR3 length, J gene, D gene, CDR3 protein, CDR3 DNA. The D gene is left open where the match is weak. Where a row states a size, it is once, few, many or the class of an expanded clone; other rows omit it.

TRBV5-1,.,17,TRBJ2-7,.,CASSLGPAGDLANEQYF,TGCGCCAGCAGCTTGGGCCCTGCAGGGGACTTGGCCAACGAGCAGTACTTC
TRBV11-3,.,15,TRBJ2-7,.,CASSLVTSGIPGQCF,TGTGCCAGCAGCTTAGTGACTTCGGGGATCCCCGGGCAGTGCTTC
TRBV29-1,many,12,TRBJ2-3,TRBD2,CSAERGTDTQYF,TGCAGCGCCGAGCGGGGGACAGATACGCAGTATTTT
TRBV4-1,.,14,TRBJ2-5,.,CAGSPRRLQETQYF,TGCGCCGGCAGCCCCCGACGTCTCCAAGAGACCCAGTACTTC
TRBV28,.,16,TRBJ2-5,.,CASSFSTSGDIETQYF,TGTGCCAGCAGTTTTTCTACATCGGGAGATATTGAGACCCAGTACTTC
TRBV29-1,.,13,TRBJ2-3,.,CSVDGGGTGTQYF,TGCAGCGTTGACGGTGGTGGCACAGGTACGCAGTATTTT
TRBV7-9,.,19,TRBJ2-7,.,CASSLARIVTPDHPYEQYF,TGTGCCAGCAGCTTAGCGCGGATCGTGACTCCCGACCACCCTTACGAGCAGTACTTC
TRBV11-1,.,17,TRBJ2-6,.,CASSLAGSSPGVNVLTF,TGTGCCAGCAGCTTAGCGGGCAGTTCCCCTGGGGTCAACGTCCTGACTTTC
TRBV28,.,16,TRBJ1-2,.,CASSTVGGGQDYAYTF,TGTGCCAGCAGTACCGTTGGGGGGGGGCAGGACTATGCCTACACCTTC
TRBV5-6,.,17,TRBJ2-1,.,CASSAAVTSSSYNEQFF,TGTGCCAGCAGCGCGGCCGTGACTTCGAGCTCCTACAATGAGCAGTTCTTC
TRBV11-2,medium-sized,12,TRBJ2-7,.,CASGGVLYEQYF,TGTGCCAGCGGTGGAGTCCTTTACGAGCAGTACTTC
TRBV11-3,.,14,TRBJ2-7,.,CASSPRLNSHEQYF,TGTGCCAGCAGCCCTCGACTGAACTCCCACGAGCAGTACTTC
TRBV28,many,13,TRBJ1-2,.,CASSPPGGWGYTF,TGTGCCAGCAGTCCCCCGGGGGGTTGGGGCTACACCTTC
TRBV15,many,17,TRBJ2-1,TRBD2,CATSRDGLAGGHDEQFF,TGTGCCACCAGCAGAGATGGTCTAGCGGGAGGGCACGATGAGCAGTTCTTC
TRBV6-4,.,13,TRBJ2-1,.,CASNDSSNNEQLF,TGTGCCAGCAATGACTCGAGCAACAATGAGCAGCTCTTC
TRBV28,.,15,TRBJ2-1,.,CASSFPGVVDNEQFF,TGTGCCAGCAGTTTCCCCGGTGTTGTCGACAATGAGCAGTTCTTC
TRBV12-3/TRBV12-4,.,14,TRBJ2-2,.,CASSGEVGTGKLFF,TGTGCCAGCAGCGGGGAGGTGGGCACCGGGAAGCTGTTTTTT
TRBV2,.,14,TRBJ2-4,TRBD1,CASNGTGGGNIQYF,TGTGCCAGCAATGGGACAGGGGGCGGAAACATTCAGTACTTC
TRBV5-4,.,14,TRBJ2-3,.,CVSSRIQESDTQYF,TGTGTCAGCAGCCGAATCCAAGAGTCAGATACACAGTATTTT
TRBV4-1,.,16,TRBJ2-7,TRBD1,CASNQSPGQGSYEQYF,TGCGCCAGCAACCAGAGCCCGGGACAGGGGAGCTACGAGCAGTACTTC
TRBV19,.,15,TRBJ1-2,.,CASSLGAGRNYGYTF,TGTGCCAGTAGTCTGGGGGCAGGGCGGAACTATGGCTACACCTTC
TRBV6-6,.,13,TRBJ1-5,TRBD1,CASSQDRVQHQHF,TGTGCCAGCAGTCAGGACAGGGTTCAGCACCAGCATTTT
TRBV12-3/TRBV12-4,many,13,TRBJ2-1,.,CASSTGQYNEQFF,TGTGCCAGCAGTACCGGACAGTACAATGAGCAGTTCTTC
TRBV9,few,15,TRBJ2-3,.,CASSVEAAHTDTQYF,TGTGCCAGCAGCGTAGAAGCGGCTCACACAGATACGCAGTATTTT
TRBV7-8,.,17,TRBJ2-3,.,CASSLALGQSSTDAQYF,TGTGCCAGCAGCTTAGCGCTCGGACAGTCTAGCACAGATGCACAGTATTTT
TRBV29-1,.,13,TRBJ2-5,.,CSAPGFRQETQHF,TGCAGCGCCCCAGGGTTTAGGCAAGAGACACAGCACTTC
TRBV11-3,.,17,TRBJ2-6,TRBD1,CASIHRTGTSRANVLTF,TGTGCCAGCATTCATCGGACAGGGACCAGTAGGGCCAACGTCCTGACTTTC
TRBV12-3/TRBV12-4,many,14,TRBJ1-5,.,CAGAQGPSNQPQHF,TGTGCCGGGGCACAGGGCCCTAGCAATCAGCCCCAGCATTTT
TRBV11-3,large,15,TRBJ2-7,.,CASSLEPGGAWEQYF,TGTGCCAGCAGCTTAGAACCGGGCGGGGCCTGGGAGCAGTACTTC
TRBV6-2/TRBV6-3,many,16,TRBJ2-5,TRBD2,CASSTGLAGEQETQYF,TGTGCCAGCAGTACTGGACTAGCGGGGGAACAAGAGACCCAGTACTTC